The T cell receptor (beta chain) described here comes from a study of blood T cell repertoires in COVID-19. Background on the study: T cells, B-cell-depleted T cells, or PBMCs provided the cDNA or gDNA that served as material.

Trimming removed 0 bases from V and 5 bases from J; junction bases left unmatched: 7. CDR3 length equals 16 residues. The germline gives CDR1 LNHNV, CDR2 YYDKDF (reference sequence). In the study's own analysis: From reference gene primer amplification, estimates of nucleated cell counts were derived. TCRdb's table, derived via immunoSEQ multiplex PCR, lists solely in-frame clones and lacks some. The V and J calls and clone size come from that table; D and trimming were worked out from the DNA. The sample comprises a few hundred thousand clones, 84% of which are singletons, and roughly 3.6% rests with the top ten.

The J gene is TRBJ2-5, the V gene TRBV15; 9 bases line up with TRBD1. The sample comprised PBMCs or T cells enriched from blood (not recorded which). This TCR came from a man in his forties or fifties who had recovered from COVID-19. The CDR3 DNA follows: TGTGCCACCAGCAGAGATCCGGGACAGGGTCGCGAGACCCAGTACTTC. Its translation: CATSRDPGQGRETQYF.